This TCR gamma chain was identified in a study of gamma-delta T cells after stem cell transplantation (dated by TCRdb to between 2015 and 2016). The library was produced with RT-PCR. The listed sequencing device is Illumina MiSeq. Via CATT, TCRdb reprocessed the public reads, and rows with identical DNA were then joined. In all, the sample holds 1,500 to 2,000 gamma-chain clones, and roughly 2% of those were seen once. The top ten hold about 38% of the sample. Germline trimming: 0 bases from V, 6 bases from J; junction bases outside gene matches: 5. The CDR3 measures 13 amino acids from cysteine to phenylalanine. Of all the DNA, just the CDR3 is kept, 39 bases in frame from base 1. CDR1 EGSNGY and CDR2 YDSYNSKV were looked up in the germline V gene. This clone is described as medium-sized (0.01 to 0.1%). No antigen is known for it. The sample holds no much larger clone one base away, and base qualities are not on file.

Sequencing was carried out using gamma-delta T cells. The sequence came from a human donor. It is not recorded whose cells these are; they may come from a transplant donor. Recombination linked TRGV2 to TRGJ1 or TRGJ2. The CDR3 reads CATWDGHVYKKLF. The DNA reads as follows: TGTGCCACCTGGGACGGGCATGTTTATAAGAAACTCTTT.